Below, 10 T cell receptor beta chains from the same sample are listed, as sequenced in a study of CD8+CD57+ T cells in acquired aplastic anemia. The study profiled TCR beta VDJ and CDR3 using genomic DNA as template. One entry per CDR3 protein, called by TCRdb with MiXCR from the reads. The sample has some 150,000 distinct CDR3 sequences; 35% to 50% are singletons. The sequenced material came from sorted CD4+, CD8+, or CD8+CD57+ T cells (not recorded which) from PBMCs. These receptors came from a human donor in good health, serving as a control.

The V and J genes are TRBV24-1 and TRBJ2-3; the match to TRBD2 covers 9 bases. The V gene's germline CDR1 is KGHDR and CDR2 SFDVKD. With V trimmed by 3 bases and J by 2 bases, 2 bases remained unmatched. The length of the CDR3 is 15 residues. DNA of the CDR3: TGTGCCACCAGTGATCTAGCGGGACTCACAGATACGCAGTATTTT. This translates into CATSDLAGLTDTQYF.

Comment on this clonotype: Its ends do not fully match the called genes, so a read error is possible. The rearrangement links TRBV19 to TRBJ1-6; tentatively, D is TRBD1 (5 bases). CDR1 LNHDA and CDR2 SQIVND come from the germline V gene (reference sequence). The CDR3 spans 15 residues. The CDR3 DNA reads TGTGCCACTCTATTAGGGGTTCGGTATAATTCACCCCTCCACTTC. Translating it yields CATLLGVRYNSPLHF.

In this sample, this clonotype turned up a few times. The V gene is TRBV5-1, the J gene TRBJ2-4; 9 nucleotides align to TRBD1. CDR1 is SGHRS, CDR2 YFSETQ, per germline. The CDR3 totals 17 residues. Losses at the gene ends were 0 bases for V and 3 bases for J; bases not matched to a gene: 7. The CDR3 DNA is TGCGCCAGCAGCTTGGCATGGACAGGGGATAACAAAAACATTCAGTACTTC. It codes for CASSLAWTGDNKNIQYF.

This clonotype occurred many times. The CDR3 spells CASSFGVGSGGYTF. The CDR3 coding sequence is TGTGCCAGTAGTTTCGGGGTAGGTTCAGGCGGCTACACCTTC. The chain joins TRBV19 to TRBJ1-2; D is undetermined. Germline V gene data show CDR1 as LNHDA and CDR2 as SQIVND (reference sequence). This CDR3 is built from 14 residues. Trimming stripped 5 bases from V and 8 bases from J, with 18 bases between.

On this clonotype itself: The germline gene is not matched at one end of the junction; a read error may be the cause. The rearrangement uses TRBV5-1 and TRBJ1-1; the D gene is possibly TRBD1 (6 bases). This CDR3 has 14 residues. CDR1 and CDR2 from the germline V gene are SGHRS and YFSETQ. The CDR3 DNA reads as TGCGCCAGCAGCCCTCGTGGACAGATCACTGAAGCCTTCTTT. Protein: CASSPRGQITEAFF.

The sample holds a few counts of this clonotype. V and J are TRBV18 and TRBJ1-1, with D possibly being TRBD1 (6 bases). The CDR3 has 14 amino acids. In germline, CDR1 is KGHSH, CDR2 LQKENI. V was cut by 8 bases and J by 4 bases, with 17 bases left in between. The DNA for the CDR3 is TGTGCCAGCAATACTCACAGGGTGGGCACTGAAGCTTTCTTT. Its translation: CASNTHRVGTEAFF. The full variable domain, its missing parts supplied by reference TRBV18 and TRBJ1-1, is NAGVMQNPRHLVRRRGQEARLRCSPMKGHSHVYWYRQLPEEGLKFMVYLQKENIIDESGMPKERFSAEFPKEGPSILRIQQVVRGDSAAYFCASNTHRVGTEAFFGQGTRLTVV.

This clonotype was recorded only once. This may be a read error, as it is one base from a much larger clone. The chain recombines TRBV6-1 with TRBJ1-1, with D tentatively TRBD1 (6 bases). The CDR3 has 13 residues. Germline assignment: CDR1 MNHNS and CDR2 SASEGT. The CDR3 DNA follows: TGTGCCAGCAGGGAAGCGCGGGACACTGGAGCTTTCTTT. Protein product: CASREARDTGAFF.

For this clonotype: Given a much more abundant clone one base away, this may be a read error. No conserved phenylalanine or tryptophan is present at the end of the CDR3, so a read error is the likely explanation. The rearrangement uses TRBV10-3 and TRBJ1-3; D is uncertain. In germline, CDR1 is ENHRY, CDR2 SYGVKD. CDR3 length: 15 amino acids. The CDR3 coding sequence is TGTGCCAGCAGTTACTCGAGCCCGCCCGGGGACACCATATATCTT. Protein sequence: CASSYSSPPGDTIYL.

V gene TRBV15 combines with J gene TRBJ1-5; D gene unclear. V lost 4 bases to trimming and J lost 11 bases, with 12 bases between them. Germline loops: CDR1 LNHNV, CDR2 YYDKDF (reference sequence). The CDR3 spans 12 residues. DNA for the CDR3: TGTGCCACCAGCAATAGGTGGGAGACCCAGCATTTT. It is translated as CATSNRWETQHF.

This clonotype is labeled medium-sized. Here the CDR3 DNA reads TGTGCCAGCAGTGACCCTGGAAACACCATATATTTT. It encodes CASSDPGNTIYF. The genes are TRBV2 and TRBJ1-3; D unresolved. Germline CDR1 reads SNHLY; CDR2 reads FYNNEI. V lost 3 bases to trimming and J lost 2 bases, with 2 bases between them. This CDR3 region has 12 residues.